The rows below give T cell receptor beta chains drawn from one sample of a study of T cells after yellow fever vaccination. TCRdb itself ran the 5' RACE reads through MiXCR, one entry per CDR3 protein. This table holds 250,000 or so distinct CDR3 sequences, over 3% found once. Sequencing used PBMCs, obtained 15 days after the yellow fever booster vaccination. These TCRs come from a young man who received the YFV17D yellow fever vaccine. Each CDR3 is given with its conserved first and last residue. D genes are given only for firm matches. Clone sizes are given selectively: once, few, many, or a class where the clone is expanded.

d_call	j_call	v_call	clone_size	cdr3_aa	cdr3_nt
NA	TRBJ1-5	TRBV12-3/TRBV12-4	many	CASSSGWKNQPQHF	TGTGCCAGCAGTTCGGGGTGGAAGAATCAGCCCCAGCATTTT
NA	TRBJ2-6	TRBV6-6	many	CASQDKDSGANVLTF	TGTGCCAGCCAGGACAAGGACTCTGGGGCCAACGTCCTGACTTTC
NA	TRBJ1-1	TRBV11-2	many	CASRTSRLTVVNTEAFF	TGTGCCAGCAGAACCAGTAGACTGACAGTGGTGAACACTGAAGCTTTCTTT
NA	TRBJ2-3	TRBV19	NA	CASSLSIVDTQYF	TGTGCCAGTAGTCTTTCCATCGTAGATACGCAGTATTTT
NA	TRBJ1-4	TRBV6-6	NA	CASSYRWNEKLFF	TGTGCCAGCAGTTACAGGTGGAATGAAAAACTGTTTTTT
TRBD1	TRBJ2-1	TRBV29-1	NA	CSADTDRGHEQFF	TGCAGCGCCGACACGGACAGGGGCCATGAGCAGTTCTTC
NA	TRBJ1-1	TRBV20-1	many	CSARVQTGFTEAFF	TGCAGTGCTAGAGTCCAAACAGGGTTCACTGAAGCTTTCTTT
TRBD1	TRBJ1-1	TRBV30	many	CAWSWDRPEAFF	TGTGCCTGGAGTTGGGACAGACCTGAAGCTTTCTTT
TRBD1	TRBJ1-4	TRBV20-1	many	CSVKKAGGGEKLFF	TGCAGTGTAAAGAAGGCAGGGGGTGGGGAAAAACTGTTTTTT
NA	TRBJ1-2	TRBV29-1	many	CSVEVGYRGAYGYTF	TGCAGCGTTGAAGTCGGATATAGGGGGGCCTATGGCTACACCTTC
NA	TRBJ2-2	TRBV6-2/TRBV6-3	many	CASTSDGYNTGELFF	TGTGCCAGCACCTCGGACGGCTATAACACCGGGGAGCTGTTTTTT
NA	TRBJ2-7	TRBV12-3/TRBV12-4	many	CASSSWQGLEEQYF	TGTGCCAGCAGTTCTTGGCAGGGCTTGGAGGAGCAGTACTTC
TRBD2	TRBJ2-5	TRBV19	many	CANTPGLADSGQETQYF	TGTGCCAACACACCGGGACTAGCAGATTCGGGCCAAGAGACCCAGTACTTC
NA	TRBJ1-1	TRBV21-1	many	CASSKPDIGPGMNTEAFF	TGTGCCAGCAGCAAACCCGACATCGGACCAGGGATGAACACTGAAGCTTTCTTT
NA	TRBJ2-3	TRBV5-1	many	CASRRGAADTQYF	TGCGCCAGCAGACGTGGAGCGGCAGATACGCAGTATTTT
NA	TRBJ1-1	TRBV7-2	many	CASSWGSRNTEAFF	TGTGCCAGCTCCTGGGGCTCCCGGAACACTGAAGCTTTCTTT
TRBD2	TRBJ2-1	TRBV7-2	many	CASSLLAGGFYNEQFF	TGTGCCAGCAGCTTACTAGCGGGGGGGTTCTACAATGAGCAGTTCTTC
NA	TRBJ1-2	TRBV7-2	many	CASSLPWTDYGYTF	TGTGCCAGCAGCTTACCGTGGACAGACTATGGCTACACCTTC
NA	TRBJ1-2	TRBV24-1	few	CATSDLGSLYTF	TGTGCCACCAGTGATTTGGGCAGTCTCTACACCTTC
NA	TRBJ1-2	TRBV5-1	many	CASSLVTRASNYGYTF	TGCGCCAGCAGCTTGGTCACCCGGGCCTCGAACTATGGCTACACCTTC
NA	TRBJ2-7	TRBV20-1	many	CSAKNPGSHEQYF	TGCAGTGCTAAGAACCCAGGGAGCCACGAGCAGTACTTC
TRBD1	TRBJ1-6	TRBV27	many	CASSIRGQVGSPLHF	TGTGCCAGCAGTATTAGGGGACAGGTTGGGTCACCCCTCCACTTT
NA	TRBJ2-5	TRBV7-2	NA	CASSRGNQETQYF	TGTGCCAGCAGCCGGGGAAACCAAGAGACCCAGTACTTC
NA	TRBJ1-5	TRBV28	many	CASNQPPSQPQHF	TGTGCCAGCAACCAACCCCCGTCGCAGCCCCAGCATTTT
TRBD2	TRBJ2-1	TRBV10-3	many	CAISDPGLGDYNEQFF	TGTGCCATCAGTGACCCGGGACTAGGGGACTACAATGAGCAGTTCTTC
NA	TRBJ2-2	TRBV12-3/TRBV12-4	many	CASARFGVGELFF	TGTGCCAGCGCCCGCTTCGGGGTCGGGGAGCTGTTTTTT
NA	TRBJ2-3	TRBV28	many	CASSLFEREDTQYF	TGTGCCAGCAGTTTATTTGAGAGGGAAGATACGCAGTATTTT
NA	TRBJ2-3	TRBV12-3/TRBV12-4	many	CASRRTAVRYF	TGTGCCAGCAGGAGGACCGCCGTCAGGTATTTT
NA	TRBJ1-1	TRBV9	many	CASSVGEGEAFF	TGTGCCAGCAGCGTAGGTGAGGGTGAAGCTTTCTTT
TRBD2	TRBJ2-2	TRBV7-6	many	CASSSLGLAGGPDTGELFF	TGTGCCAGCAGCTCACTAGGACTAGCGGGGGGGCCGGACACCGGGGAGCTGTTTTTT
NA	TRBJ1-1	TRBV2	NA	CASKIEENPEAFF	TGTGCCAGCAAAATCGAGGAAAACCCTGAAGCTTTCTTT
NA	TRBJ1-2	TRBV4-3	many	CASSQGYNYGYTF	TGCGCCAGCAGCCAAGGATATAACTATGGCTACACCTTC
NA	TRBJ2-3	TRBV11-2	many	CASSLSLGGFRSDTQYF	TGTGCCAGCAGCTTAAGCTTGGGGGGATTTCGCTCAGATACGCAGTATTTT
TRBD1	TRBJ2-3	TRBV7-8	many	CASSPQGQGADTQYF	TGTGCCAGCAGCCCGCAGGGACAGGGGGCAGATACGCAGTATTTT
NA	TRBJ1-5	TRBV12-3/TRBV12-4	few	CASTPGLEQPQHF	TGTGCCAGCACCCCAGGGTTGGAACAGCCCCAGCATTTT